The 27 T cell receptor beta chains below were found in one sample sequenced in a study of blood T cell repertoires in COVID-19. Assay: immunoSEQ multiplex PCR; the TCRdb copy retains only in-frame clones and omits some. The sample yields over 55,000 clones, about 91% seen once. Sample: peripheral blood. The source is a man aged 55-75 years with acute or convalescent COVID-19.

V gene TRBV28 combines with J gene TRBJ2-4; the match to TRBD1 covers 9 bases. The length of the CDR3 is 15 residues. The germline V gene has CDR1 MDHEN and CDR2 SYDVKM. V gave up 1 base and J gave up 7 bases; unmatched junction bases: 5. The CDR3 bases are TGTGCCAGCAGTTTATTCGGGACAGGGTCCAACATTCAGTACTTC. Translated: CASSLFGTGSNIQYF.

This clone was recorded only once. V and J are TRBV13 and TRBJ2-7; the D is unclear. The CDR3 length is 20 residues. Germline loops: CDR1 PRHDT, CDR2 FYEKMQ (reference sequence). The V gene lost 2 bases and the J gene lost 0 bases, with 26 bases spanning the gap. CDR3 protein: CASSLFLPPRSLRSSYEQYF. The CDR3, as DNA: TGTGCCAGCAGCTTATTTCTCCCCCCCCGCTCTCTTAGGAGCTCCTACGAGCAGTACTTC.

This chain uses TRBV3-1 (or the pseudogene TRBV3-2) with TRBJ1-4, with unresolved D. Trimming took 3 bases from V and 0 from J, leaving 14 bases between them. Germline-derived CDR1 and CDR2 are LGHDT and YNNKEL (reference sequence). The length of the CDR3 is 17 residues. CDR3 protein: CASSQQLVDTTNEKLFF. CDR3 nucleotides: TGTGCCAGCAGCCAGCAATTGGTAGACACAACTAATGAAAAACTGTTTTTT.

The chain recombines TRBV25-1 with TRBJ2-3; 10 bases fit TRBD2. V shed 1 base and J 3 bases; nucleotides not matched to a gene: 7. This CDR3 is built from 17 residues. Germline V gene data show CDR1 as MGHDK and CDR2 as SYGVNS. The CDR3 nucleotides are TGTGCCAGCAGTGAATTCAGGAGCGGGAGGGCGACAGATACGCAGTATTTT. This gives the protein CASSEFRSGRATDTQYF.

In this sample, this clone turned up a few times. This sequence joins TRBV2 and TRBJ2-5, with D hard to call. The CDR3 runs 14 residues. Germline loops: CDR1 SNHLY, CDR2 FYNNEI. The V end lost 3 bases, the J end lost 2 bases, and 10 bases lay between the germline ends. The CDR3 bases are TGTGCCAGCAGTGATTCCCAGTTACAAGAGACCCAGTACTTC. Encoded protein: CASSDSQLQETQYF.

This chain links TRBV28 with TRBJ1-6, with TRBD1 matching over 7 bases. V shed 0 bases and J 7 bases; nucleotides not matched to a gene: 6. The germline V gene encodes CDR1 MDHEN and CDR2 SYDVKM. The CDR3 is made up of 16 amino acids. CDR3 DNA: TGTGCCAGCAGTTTATGGTCCGACAGGGAGAATTCACCCCTCCACTTT. Its translation: CASSLWSDRENSPLHF.

V is TRBV6-5 and J is TRBJ2-2; possible D gene TRBD2, 6 bases. The CDR3 runs 16 residues. The V and J ends lost 2 bases and 6 bases respectively, with 16 bases between them. Germline V gene data show CDR1 as MNHEY and CDR2 as SVGAGI. The CDR3 coding sequence is TGTGCCAGCAGTTACCGCATAAACGGGGGACCCGGGGAGCTGTTTTTT. Translation: CASSYRINGGPGELFF.

This clone is a singleton in its sample. J is TRBJ2-2 and V is TRBV10-3; 7 bases are shared with TRBD1. The CDR3 is 15 amino acids. V lost 2 bases to trimming and J lost 5 bases; unmatched junction nucleotides: 5. Looked up from germline, CDR1 is ENHRY and CDR2 is SYGVKD. CDR3 in amino acids: CAISEGDSGTGELFF. CDR3 bases: TGTGCCATCAGTGAGGGGGACAGTGGGACCGGGGAGCTGTTTTTT.

The chain employs TRBV3-1 (or the pseudogene TRBV3-2) and TRBJ1-4; no clear D gene. The CDR3 loop spans 16 amino acids. Germline loops: CDR1 LGHDT, CDR2 YNNKEL (reference sequence). Between the trimmed V and J ends, which lost 1 base and 0 bases, there was a span of 9 bases. The CDR3 DNA reads as TGTGCCAGCAGCCAAGTCTTAGTGGCAACTAATGAAAAACTGTTTTTT. This translates into CASSQVLVATNEKLFF.

The chain recombines TRBV25-1 with TRBJ1-1; the match to TRBD1 covers 10 bases. The CDR3 consists of 16 residues. With V trimmed by 5 bases and J by 2 bases, 8 bases remained unmatched. Germline assignment: CDR1 MGHDK and CDR2 SYGVNS. CDR3 sequence: CASSPLGQGLNTEAFF. The CDR3, as DNA: TGTGCCAGCAGTCCCCTGGGACAGGGGCTTAACACTGAAGCTTTCTTT.

This rearrangement joins TRBV19 to TRBJ2-3; D might be TRBD1 (5 bases). V dropped 7 bases and J dropped 2 bases, with 16 bases sitting between them. Germline lookup yields CDR1 LNHDA and CDR2 SQIVND (reference sequence). The CDR3 spans 15 residues. In DNA form, the CDR3 reads TGTGCCAGTACCGCAGGGATGGTTCACACAGATACGCAGTATTTT. Amino acids: CASTAGMVHTDTQYF.

The J gene is TRBJ2-5, the V gene TRBV7-2, with TRBD2 matching 7 bases. Germline CDR1 and CDR2: SGHTA and FQGNSA. With V trimmed by 7 bases and J by 0 bases, 5 bases remained unmatched. The CDR3 sequence is 14 residues long. The CDR3 region is CASKRGGYQETQYF. In DNA, the CDR3 is TGTGCCAGCAAAAGGGGAGGGTACCAAGAGACCCAGTACTTC.

This chain links TRBV19 with TRBJ1-5; D ambiguous. Germline V gene lookup returns CDR1 LNHDA and CDR2 SQIVND (reference sequence). This CDR3 spans 14 amino acids. The ends were cut back, 7 bases at V and 1 base at J, with 11 bases in the middle. The CDR3 region has the DNA TGTGCCAGTACGACCCTCGGGAGCAATCAGCCCCAGCATTTT. Translating gives CASTTLGSNQPQHF.

The chain recombines TRBV9 with TRBJ2-5; 9 bases are a match to TRBD2. The germline CDR1 and CDR2 sequences are SGDLS and YYNGEE. This CDR3 has 15 amino acids. V gave up 0 bases and J gave up 4 bases; unmatched junction bases: 4. The CDR3 coding sequence is TGTGCCAGCAGCGTAGCTCGAGCGGGAGGAGAGACCCAGTACTTC. Translating gives CASSVARAGGETQYF.

V usage is TRBV19 and J usage is TRBJ2-7; 7 positions agree with TRBD1. Germline CDR1 reads LNHDA; CDR2 reads SQIVND (reference sequence). After removal of 4 bases from V and 3 bases from J, the junction contained 9 bases not matched to a gene. CDR3 length: 15 amino acids. This chain's CDR3 is CASSRPGQSDYEQYF. Here the CDR3 DNA reads TGTGCCAGTAGTAGACCGGGACAGAGCGACTACGAGCAGTACTTC.

J is TRBJ1-1 and V is TRBV7-2, with D possibly being TRBD1 (5 bases). This CDR3 is 15 amino acids long. With 1 base removed from V and 0 bases from J, the gap between germline ends came to 9 bases. The V gene's germline CDR1 is SGHTA and CDR2 FQGNSA. CDR3 in DNA: TGTGCCAGCAGCTTAGATGGGGCGGTGAACACTGAAGCTTTCTTT. It yields the protein CASSLDGAVNTEAFF.

This chain connects TRBV19 to TRBJ2-5; D not resolved. The CDR3 runs 14 residues. Trimming took 5 bases from V and 1 from J, leaving 11 bases between them. From germline, CDR1 is LNHDA and CDR2 SQIVND (reference sequence). This chain's CDR3 is CASSWLPFQETQYF. The CDR3 DNA reads as TGTGCCAGTAGTTGGCTGCCCTTCCAAGAGACCCAGTACTTC. Drawing the rest from reference TRBV19 and TRBJ2-5, the complete variable domain is DGGITQSPKYLFRKEGQNVTLSCEQNLNHDAMYWYRQDPGQGLRLIYYSQIVNDFQKGDIAEGYSVSREKKESFPLTVTSAQKNPTAFYLCASSWLPFQETQYFGPGTRLLVL.

The chain employs TRBV19 and TRBJ2-1, with 11 bases fitting TRBD2. The V segment lost 6 bases and the J segment 5 bases; nucleotides outside the gene matches: 6. Germline V gene lookup returns CDR1 LNHDA and CDR2 SQIVND (reference sequence). The CDR3 runs 15 residues. The CDR3 DNA is TGTGCCAGTAGCCCCCTGACTAGCGGGGACAATGAGCAGTTCTTC. Encoded protein: CASSPLTSGDNEQFF.

This clone was counted a single time. The V and J genes are TRBV28 and TRBJ1-2; no clear D. The ends were cut back, 4 bases at V and 4 bases at J, with 7 bases in the middle. The germline V gene has CDR1 MDHEN and CDR2 SYDVKM. The CDR3 loop spans 12 amino acids. In DNA, the CDR3 is TGTGCCAGCAGTTCCATCGGCTATGGCTACACCTTC. It yields the protein CASSSIGYGYTF.

The chain carries TRBV7-2 and TRBJ1-1; a possible D gene is TRBD1 (5 bases). Trimming shortened V by 1 base and J by 11 bases, and 14 bases separated the two germline ends. Germline CDR1 is SGHTA and CDR2 is FQGNSA. The CDR3 covers 13 residues. The CDR3 coding sequence is TGTGCCAGCAGCTTAGTAAGGGGAAATTGGGCTTTCTTT. Protein: CASSLVRGNWAFF.

The gene calls are TRBV30 and TRBJ2-2; a possible D gene is TRBD2 (5 bases). Per germline, CDR1 GTSNPN and CDR2 SVGIG (reference sequence). V lost 2 bases and J lost 5, with 12 bases in between. The CDR3 length is 14 residues. For the CDR3, the DNA is TGTGCCTGGAGTATAGCCCGAGGGACCGGGGAGCTGTTTTTT. Translation gives CAWSIARGTGELFF.

This sequence joins TRBV4-3 and TRBJ1-1, with 7 nucleotides matching TRBD1. V was pared by 3 bases and J by 0 bases, with 1 base of the junction left unmatched. The CDR3 runs to 14 residues. Germline assignment: CDR1 LGHNA and CDR2 YSLEER. This CDR3 reads CASSQGQLNTEAFF. The CDR3 DNA reads as TGCGCCAGCAGCCAGGGACAGTTGAACACTGAAGCTTTCTTT.

The J gene is TRBJ1-2, the V gene TRBV20-1; the match to TRBD1 covers 8 bases. This CDR3 spans 13 amino acids. CDR1 is DFQATT and CDR2 is SNEGSKA in the germline V gene (reference sequence). With 3 bases clipped from V and 4 bases from J, the junction kept 4 bases outside the gene matches. CDR3 DNA sequence: TGCAGTGCTAGTGGACAGGGAGGCTATGGCTACACCTTC. Residues: CSASGQGGYGYTF.

The chain is built from TRBV18 and TRBJ2-5, with D possibly matching TRBD1 (5 bases). Germline CDR1 and CDR2: KGHSH and LQKENI. This CDR3 region has 12 residues. Trimming shortened V by 3 bases and J by 5 bases, and 7 bases separated the two germline ends. The CDR3 spells CASSPQGETQYF. CDR3 nucleotides: TGTGCCAGCTCACCCCAGGGTGAGACCCAGTACTTC.

In its sample, this clone was seen once. The V gene is TRBV6-5, the J gene TRBJ2-7, with 7 bases fitting TRBD1. CDR3 length: 14 amino acids. Germline CDR1 is MNHEY and CDR2 is SVGAGI. J gave up 3 bases and V 8 bases, and 10 bases lay outside the gene matches. In nucleotides, the CDR3 is TGTGCCAGCCGTCCGGGACAGAAATACTACGAGCAGTACTTC. Encoded protein: CASRPGQKYYEQYF.

The chain joins TRBV5-1 to TRBJ2-1, with D unclear. Trimming left V 5 bases short and J 4 bases short, with 16 bases between. This CDR3 contains 15 residues. CDR1 is SGHRS, CDR2 YFSETQ, per germline. The CDR3: CASRGEASGYNEQFF. In DNA, the CDR3 is TGCGCCAGCAGGGGTGAGGCTAGTGGGTACAATGAGCAGTTCTTC.

This chain joins TRBV27 and TRBJ1-5; D might be TRBD1 (5 bases). V lost 5 bases, J lost 4 bases, and 9 bases lay in between. Per germline, CDR1 MNHEY and CDR2 SMNVEV (reference sequence). CDR3 length: 13 amino acids. Here the CDR3 DNA reads TGTGCCAGCAGTAGTAGGGGAAATCAGCCCCAGCATTTT. Amino acids: CASSSRGNQPQHF.